The next 5 T cell receptor beta chains were all read from a single sample in a study of Tregs in tolerant kidney transplant recipients. Data came from immunoSEQ multiplex PCR; TCRdb stores just in-frame clones and leaves some out. The data hold 200,000 to 300,000 clones, with roughly 84% observed a single time. Sequencing was carried out using CD4+ T cells from blood. Receptor source: a human donor in good health.

The CDR3 loop reads CASSDTWGAVLAFF. The CDR3 DNA reads as TGCGCCAGCAGCGATACTTGGGGGGCCGTTTTAGCTTTCTTT. V is TRBV5-1 and J is TRBJ1-1; D perhaps matches TRBD1 (6 bases). Germline assignment: CDR1 SGHRS and CDR2 YFSETQ. V dropped 4 bases and J dropped 10 bases, with 20 bases sitting between them. CDR3 length: 14 amino acids.

The genes are TRBV5-4 and TRBJ2-3; 9 positions agree with TRBD2. This CDR3 has 16 amino acids. The V gene end was trimmed by 4 bases and the J gene end by 5 bases; junction bases not matched to a gene: 11. In germline, CDR1 is SGHNT, CDR2 YYREEE (reference sequence). CDR3 loop: CASSTGGGGAIDTQYF. The DNA of the CDR3 is TGTGCCAGCAGCACCGGTGGCGGGGGGGCTATAGATACGCAGTATTTT.

The chain carries TRBV6-5 and TRBJ2-2, with 9 bases fitting TRBD2. This CDR3 is built from 14 residues. The ends lost 11 bases at V and 3 bases at J; junction bases unmatched: 7. CDR1 and CDR2 (germline): MNHEY, SVGAGI. CDR3 sequence: CAGRSGRYTGELFF. CDR3 in DNA: TGTGCCGGCCGGAGCGGGAGGTACACCGGGGAGCTGTTTTTT.

V is TRBV10-2 and J is TRBJ2-7, with 10 bases identical to TRBD1. Losses at the gene ends were 8 bases for V and 0 bases for J; bases not matched to a gene: 4. The CDR3 covers 14 residues. CDR1 WSHSY and CDR2 SAAADI come from the germline V gene. The DNA of the CDR3 is TGCGCCAGCTCTGGACAGGGGGTCTCCTACGAGCAGTACTTC. It codes for CASSGQGVSYEQYF.

The CDR3 coding sequence is TGTGCCAGCAGCAATGGACTAGCGGTCTACAATGAGCAGTTCTTC. Residues: CASSNGLAVYNEQFF. The chain couples TRBV5-4 to TRBJ2-1; 10 nucleotides align to TRBD2. V trimming: 4 bases; J trimming: 3 bases; junction bases outside the gene matches: 4. CDR1 is SGHNT, CDR2 YYREEE, per germline (reference sequence). This CDR3 is 15 amino acids long.